The 5 T cell receptor beta chains listed next were all sequenced from one sample in a study of persistence of HIV-infected CD4 T cells. Stimulation used about 10 ug/mL lysate from CMV-infected fibroblasts. Sorted nonresponding memory CD4+ T cells were CD40L-negative, CD69-negative, CD45RO-high. Antigens for these TCRs are unknown. The immunoSEQ assay was version 4, run in survey mode. Libraries were prepared by immunoSEQ multiplex PCR; TCRdb keeps only in-frame clonotypes and omits some of them. The sample contains more than 35,000 clones, approximately 84% of which appear only once. Sequencing used CD4+ T cells sorted from PBMCs after 18-hour stimulation, obtained from a patient who received antiretroviral therapy. These receptors came from an adult man with HIV who was CMV-seropositive.

V usage is TRBV7-9 and J usage is TRBJ1-6, with D hard to call. CDR1 and CDR2 from the germline V gene are SEHNR and FQNEAQ (reference sequence). CDR3 length: 12 amino acids. V was clipped by 5 bases and J by 7 bases, with 6 bases between them. CDR3 coding DNA: TGTGCCAGCAGCCGCGTCAATTCACCCCTCCACTTT. It specifies CASSRVNSPLHF.

The chain couples TRBV28 to TRBJ1-2; a weak D match, TRBD1 (5 bases). With 7 bases removed from V and 8 bases from J, the gap between germline ends came to 20 bases. The CDR3 extends over 14 amino acids. Germline-derived CDR1 and CDR2 are MDHEN and SYDVKM. DNA for the CDR3: TGTGCCAGCACCCCGGGGGACGAACCCCGCGGCTACACCTTC. Translating gives CASTPGDEPRGYTF.

J is TRBJ1-1 and V is TRBV20-1; D is undetermined. Germline V CDR1 and CDR2: DFQATT, SNEGSKA (reference sequence). Trimming pared 3 bases from V and 6 bases from J, leaving 5 bases between. The CDR3 loop spans 10 amino acids. The CDR3 loop is CSASNAEAFF. DNA of the CDR3: TGCAGTGCTAGTAACGCTGAAGCTTTCTTT.

This sequence joins TRBV28 and TRBJ2-1, with TRBD2 matching over 9 bases. Germline CDR1 MDHEN, CDR2 SYDVKM. V dropped 4 bases and J dropped 10; count of bases not matched to a gene: 5. The CDR3 is 13 residues long. CDR3 DNA: TGTGCCAGCAGTTCCCCGACTAGCGGAGAGCAGTTCTTC. Amino acid sequence: CASSSPTSGEQFF.

The CDR3 DNA sequence: TGTGCCAGCTCACCACGGAGGGACGTTGATGGCTACACCTTC. Translation: CASSPRRDVDGYTF. The chain recombines TRBV18 with TRBJ1-2, with a possible D match to TRBD1 (5 bases). This CDR3 contains 14 residues. Between the trimmed V and J ends, which lost 1 base and 6 bases, there was a span of 12 bases. The germline CDR1 and CDR2 sequences are KGHSH and LQKENI.